These 31 T cell receptor beta chains originate from one sample sequenced in a study of blood T cell repertoires in COVID-19. The data were produced by immunoSEQ multiplex PCR, yet TCRdb's version contains in-frame clones alone and is incomplete. The table records roughly 230,000 clones, 65% to 85% of them present only once. The source material was peripheral blood. Receptors originate from a human donor in a cohort sampled during active COVID-19.

The V gene is TRBV18, the J gene TRBJ2-5, with TRBD2 matching over 8 bases. Unmatched junction bases numbered 4, after V lost 3 bases and J lost 1 base. Germline loops: CDR1 KGHSH, CDR2 LQKENI. CDR3 size: 15 residues. The CDR3 sequence is CASSPVAGSQETQYF. CDR3 nucleotide sequence: TGTGCCAGCTCACCGGTAGCGGGATCCCAAGAGACCCAGTACTTC.

The chain carries TRBV25-1 and TRBJ2-2; D gene unclear. From germline, CDR1 is MGHDK and CDR2 SYGVNS. Trimming pared 4 bases from V and 7 bases from J, leaving 13 bases between. There are 14 residues in the CDR3. CDR3 nucleotides: TGTGCCAGCAGTGCCTTCCCTCTAGACGGGGAGCTGTTTTTT. Protein sequence: CASSAFPLDGELFF.

The chain joins TRBV9 to TRBJ2-7; 8 bases match TRBD2. The V and J ends lost 0 bases and 6 bases, in that order; junction bases with no gene match: 5. The CDR3 consists of 14 residues. The V gene's germline CDR1 is SGDLS and CDR2 YYNGEE. The CDR3 reads CASSVGQAGVEQYF. CDR3 DNA sequence: TGTGCCAGCAGCGTAGGGCAAGCGGGAGTCGAGCAGTACTTC.

The CDR3 DNA reads as TGTGCCAGTAGTATAGCGGGAGTGGCAGATACGCAGTATTTT. Residues: CASSIAGVADTQYF. This chain joins TRBV19 and TRBJ2-3; D possibly corresponds to TRBD2 (6 bases). The CDR3 is made up of 14 amino acids. The germline gives CDR1 LNHDA, CDR2 SQIVND (reference sequence). Trimming took off 1 base at V and 4 bases at J, with 9 bases between the two ends.

The gene calls are TRBV3-1 (or the pseudogene TRBV3-2) and TRBJ2-5, with unresolved D. Trimming shortened V by 5 bases and J by 5 bases, and 9 bases separated the two germline ends. This CDR3 region has 12 residues. Germline loops: CDR1 LGHDT, CDR2 YNNKEL (reference sequence). The CDR3 is CASSTYFETQYF. CDR3 coding DNA: TGTGCCAGCAGCACTTACTTTGAGACCCAGTACTTC.

CDR3 loop: CASSLRSDTQYF. CDR3 DNA sequence: TGCGCCAGCAGCTTACGGTCAGATACGCAGTATTTT. The rearrangement uses TRBV5-1 and TRBJ2-3; D gene ambiguous. The CDR3 totals 12 residues. Trimming removed 2 bases at V and 4 bases at J, with 5 bases between. The germline CDR1 and CDR2 sequences are SGHRS and YFSETQ.

Only a few counts were recorded for this clone. The genes are TRBV6-1 and TRBJ1-2; 9 bases line up with TRBD1. The CDR3 consists of 14 residues. The V segment lost 1 base and the J segment 11 bases; nucleotides outside the gene matches: 8. Germline values: CDR1 MNHNS, CDR2 SASEGT. Written as DNA, the CDR3 is TGTGCCAGCAGTGAAGGACAGGGGGGGACTCGATACACCTTC. Translation: CASSEGQGGTRYTF.

The CDR3 loop reads CASSPTGITDTQYF. The CDR3, as DNA: TGTGCCAGCAGTCCAACAGGGATTACAGATACGCAGTATTTT. The V and J genes are TRBV2 and TRBJ2-3; TRBD1 is a possible D gene (6 bases). Deletions cut 5 bases from V and 3 bases from J, with 12 bases between. Germline V gene sequence: CDR1 SNHLY, CDR2 FYNNEI. CDR3 length: 14 amino acids.

V is TRBV18 and J is TRBJ2-7, with D perhaps matching TRBD1 (6 bases). CDR3 length: 14 amino acids. Trimming removed 5 bases from V and 4 bases from J, with 15 bases in between. Germline V gives CDR1 KGHSH, CDR2 LQKENI. The CDR3 loop is CASSGTPTRYEQYF. The CDR3 DNA is TGTGCCAGCTCAGGGACACCAACTAGGTACGAGCAGTACTTC.

The chain links TRBV6-5 to TRBJ1-5; maybe TRBD1 (6 bases). This CDR3 is built from 13 residues. Trimming removed 9 bases from V and 6 bases from J, with 15 bases in between. CDR1 and CDR2 from the germline V gene are MNHEY and SVGAGI. CDR3 in amino acids: CASGTGQGQPQHF. As DNA, the CDR3 is TGTGCCAGTGGTACAGGGCAGGGTCAGCCCCAGCATTTT.

The chain links TRBV11-2 to TRBJ1-6; D gene uncertain. This CDR3 is built from 14 residues. V was cut by 1 base and J by 10 bases, with 11 bases left in between. Germline V gene lookup returns CDR1 SGHAT and CDR2 FQNNGV. The DNA of the CDR3 is TGTGCCAGCAGCTTAGGTGGGTCGGGGTCACCCCTCCACTTT. This translates into CASSLGGSGSPLHF. Combining the CDR3 with reference TRBV11-2 and TRBJ1-6 gives the whole variable domain EAGVAQSPRYKIIEKRQSVAFWCNPISGHATLYWYQQILGQGPKLLIQFQNNGVVDDSQLPKDRFSAERLKGVDSTLKIQPAKLEDSAVYLCASSLGGSGSPLHFGNGTRLTVT.

This chain uses TRBV7-9 with TRBJ2-7, with 9 positions matching TRBD1. J was trimmed by 5 bases and V by 4 bases; bases with no gene match: 18. Per the germline V gene, CDR1 is SEHNR and CDR2 is FQNEAQ (reference sequence). The CDR3 length is 18 residues. CDR3 protein: CASSSPRSSNRGQDEQYF. For the CDR3, the DNA is TGTGCCAGCAGCTCCCCCCGTAGTAGTAACAGGGGGCAGGACGAGCAGTACTTC.

V usage is TRBV13 and J usage is TRBJ2-5; 11 bases match TRBD2. This CDR3 is 15 amino acids long. Germline CDR1 is PRHDT and CDR2 is FYEKMQ (reference sequence). The V and J ends lost 1 base and 5 bases, in that order; junction bases with no gene match: 3. CDR3 residues: CASSLASGGRETQYF. In nucleotides, the CDR3 is TGTGCCAGCAGCTTAGCTAGCGGGGGGCGGGAGACCCAGTACTTC.

The V call is TRBV24-1, the J call TRBJ2-3, with D unresolved. The V gene lost 4 bases and the J gene lost 7 bases, with 17 bases spanning the gap. CDR1 is KGHDR, CDR2 SFDVKD, per germline. The CDR3 is 15 amino acids. The DNA of the CDR3 is TGTGCCACCAGTGACTCGAGACGGAGTAGAAATACGCAGTATTTT. Its protein is CATSDSRRSRNTQYF.

The sample holds one count of this clone. The CDR3 region is CASSVGPASGGYEQYF. The CDR3 bases are TGTGCCAGCAGCGTAGGCCCGGCTAGCGGGGGCTACGAGCAGTACTTC. V and J are TRBV9 and TRBJ2-7, with TRBD2 matching over 10 bases. Germline lookup yields CDR1 SGDLS and CDR2 YYNGEE. V lost 0 bases and J lost 3; bases outside the gene matches: 6. CDR3 length: 16 residues.

The V and J genes are TRBV5-1 and TRBJ2-3, with 7 bases identical to TRBD2. The CDR3 contains 16 residues. The J segment lost 4 bases and the V segment lost 1 base, leaving 9 bases of the junction unmatched. Germline CDR1 is SGHRS and CDR2 is YFSETQ. The CDR3 DNA reads as TGCGCCAGCAGCTTGATTTTAACTAGCGTTGCAGATACGCAGTATTTT. Translating gives CASSLILTSVADTQYF.

This chain joins TRBV7-3 and TRBJ2-3; D might be TRBD2 (6 bases). The CDR3 has 14 amino acids. CDR1 is SGHTA, CDR2 FQGTGA, per germline. Trimming removed 5 bases from V and 5 bases from J, with 14 bases in between. The CDR3 DNA follows: TGTGCCAGCAGCCGCGGACGCGGGGAAGATACGCAGTATTTT. Translation gives CASSRGRGEDTQYF.

The V and J genes are TRBV28 and TRBJ2-2; D possibly corresponds to TRBD1 (5 bases). Trimming stripped 7 bases from V and 1 base from J, with 7 bases between. The germline V gene encodes CDR1 MDHEN and CDR2 SYDVKM. The CDR3 is made up of 13 amino acids. CDR3 coding DNA: TGTGCCAGCATAGGACAGAACACCGGGGAGCTGTTTTTT. It specifies CASIGQNTGELFF. The full variable domain, in which reference TRBV28 and TRBJ2-2 provide the parts outside the CDR3, is DVKVTQSSRYLVKRTGEKVFLECVQDMDHENMFWYRQDPGLGLRLIYFSYDVKMKEKGDIPEGYSVSREKKERFSLILESASTNQTSMYLCASIGQNTGELFFGEGSRLTVL.

The rearrangement uses TRBV18 and TRBJ2-5, with D possibly matching TRBD2 (6 bases). V lost 3 bases, J lost 5 bases, and 13 bases lay in between. The CDR3 consists of 14 residues. Germline CDR1 and CDR2: KGHSH and LQKENI. DNA of the CDR3: TGTGCCAGCTCACCCGCCGGCGGGACGGAGACCCAGTACTTC. Its translation is CASSPAGGTETQYF.

The DNA for the CDR3 is TGTGCCACCAGTGATCCCAAGAGGGCACCATCCTACAATGAGCAGTTCTTC. Translation gives CATSDPKRAPSYNEQFF. The rearrangement links TRBV24-1 to TRBJ2-1, with a weak D call TRBD2 (5 bases). Germline V gives CDR1 KGHDR, CDR2 SFDVKD. The CDR3 is made up of 17 amino acids. V gave up 3 bases and J gave up 1 base, with 15 bases separating them.

The chain combines TRBV18 with TRBJ2-5; 8 nucleotides agree with TRBD1. V lost 2 bases, J lost 10 bases, and 6 bases stayed unmatched. The CDR3 has 13 amino acids. Germline lookup yields CDR1 KGHSH and CDR2 LQKENI. The CDR3: CASSPAGGNDQYF. In DNA form, the CDR3 reads TGTGCCAGCTCACCAGCAGGGGGCAATGACCAGTACTTC. The full variable domain, its missing parts supplied by reference TRBV18 and TRBJ2-5, is NAGVMQNPRHLVRRRGQEARLRCSPMKGHSHVYWYRQLPEEGLKFMVYLQKENIIDESGMPKERFSAEFPKEGPSILRIQQVVRGDSAAYFCASSPAGGNDQYFGPGTRLLVL.

The chain is built from TRBV12-5 and TRBJ2-1, with TRBD2 matching over 11 bases. Per germline, CDR1 LGHNT and CDR2 FRNRAP. J lost 8 bases, V lost 1 base, and 7 bases had no gene match. The CDR3 runs to 16 residues. The CDR3 nucleotides read TGTGCTAGTGGTTTGGGGTATAGCGGGAGGGTCTATGAGCAGTTCTTC. It is translated as CASGLGYSGRVYEQFF.

This rearrangement joins TRBV20-1 to TRBJ2-5; 7 bases match TRBD2. The length of the CDR3 is 14 residues. Losses at the gene ends were 3 bases for V and 4 bases for J; bases not matched to a gene: 8. In germline, CDR1 is DFQATT, CDR2 SNEGSKA (reference sequence). The CDR3: CSASRGGAGETQYF. CDR3 nucleotide sequence: TGCAGTGCTAGTAGGGGAGGGGCGGGAGAGACCCAGTACTTC.

V gene TRBV6-2 or TRBV6-3 combines with J gene TRBJ1-2, with D hard to call. In germline, CDR1 is MNHEY, CDR2 SVGEGT. This CDR3 spans 13 amino acids. Deletions cut 4 bases from V and 4 bases from J, with 10 bases between. CDR3 bases: TGTGCCAGCAGTTCCTCCGCGGGCTATGGCTACACCTTC. Translating it yields CASSSSAGYGYTF.

Concerning this clone itself: The germline gene is not matched at one end of the junction; a read error may be the cause. The rearrangement joins TRBV7-7 to TRBJ2-5, with 7 bases matching TRBD2. This CDR3 has 15 amino acids. Germline values: CDR1 SSHAT, CDR2 FNYEAQ (reference sequence). CDR3 in DNA: TGTGCTAGCAGCTTAGGTCCTAGCGGCTCGGAGACCCAGTACTTC. Its protein product is CASSLGPSGSETQYF. The full variable domain, its missing parts supplied by reference TRBV7-7 and TRBJ2-5, is GAGVSQSPRYKVTKRGQDVTLRCDPISSHATLYWYQQALGQGPEFLTYFNYEAQPDKSGLPSDRFSAERPEGSISTLTIQRTEQRDSAMYRCASSLGPSGSETQYFGPGTRLLVL.

This chain connects TRBV30 to TRBJ2-1, with 11 bases aligning to TRBD2. The J segment lost 8 bases and the V segment lost 3 bases, leaving 3 bases of the junction unmatched. The germline gives CDR1 GTSNPN, CDR2 SVGIG (reference sequence). This CDR3 is 13 amino acids long. CDR3 residues: CAWSGTSGDEQFF. The CDR3 region has the DNA TGTGCCTGGAGCGGGACTAGCGGTGATGAGCAGTTCTTC.

V is TRBV7-6 and J is TRBJ2-2, with 12 nucleotides matching TRBD2. Looked up from germline, CDR1 is SGHVS and CDR2 is FNYEAQ. Trimming took 4 bases from V and 7 from J; bases not matched to a gene: 7. The CDR3 loop spans 16 amino acids. CDR3 amino acids: CASSSRLAGVGGELFF. In DNA form, the CDR3 reads TGTGCCAGCAGCTCCCGACTAGCGGGAGTGGGCGGGGAGCTGTTTTTT.

The rearrangement joins TRBV18 to TRBJ1-5, with 11 bases that match TRBD1. Germline CDR1 and CDR2: KGHSH and LQKENI. The CDR3 consists of 16 residues. J gave up 0 bases and V 6 bases, and 4 bases lay outside the gene matches. CDR3 sequence (DNA): TGTGCCAGCTCCCTTGGACAGGGGGCTAGCAATCAGCCCCAGCATTTT. Its translation: CASSLGQGASNQPQHF.

The chain links TRBV10-1 to TRBJ1-2; D not resolved. In germline, CDR1 is WNHNN, CDR2 SYGVQD (reference sequence). The CDR3 loop spans 16 amino acids. V gave up 4 bases and J gave up 1 base, with 16 bases separating them. CDR3 in DNA: TGCGCCAGCAGTGTATTCCAGGAAACCTATAACTATGGCTACACCTTC. Residues: CASSVFQETYNYGYTF.

The chain uses TRBV7-2 and TRBJ2-1; possible D gene TRBD2, 6 bases. V was cut by 5 bases and J by 3 bases, with 14 bases left in between. CDR3 size: 15 residues. CDR1 SGHTA and CDR2 FQGNSA come from the germline V gene. The CDR3 DNA sequence: TGTGCCAGCAGCCTAGGACTGGGGGGCTACAATGAGCAGTTCTTC. It translates to CASSLGLGGYNEQFF.

The chain uses TRBV13 and TRBJ1-6; D is uncertain. V shed 7 bases and J shed 9 bases, with 10 bases lying between them. The CDR3 consists of 12 residues. Germline V CDR1 and CDR2: PRHDT, FYEKMQ (reference sequence). The CDR3 DNA follows: TGTGCCAGCACCCTCCGGGGTTCACCCCTCCACTTT. Protein product: CASTLRGSPLHF.